Listed below are T cell receptor beta chains from one sample, sequenced in a study of CXCR3-negative and CXCR3-positive naive CD8 T cells. Following a re-call of the 5' RACE reads, TCRdb has one entry per CDR3 protein and lacks DNA. The sample data list 100,000 to 150,000 distinct CDR3 sequences. Sequencing used naive CXCR3- CD8+ T cells from blood. The receptors shown here come from a human donor in good health. Some clones in this sample may be carry-over from other donors' samples. Both conserved end residues are part of each CDR3.

v_gene	len	j_gene	CDR3aa
TRBV7-8	14	TRBJ2-1	CASSLLASYNEQFF
TRBV29-1	16	TRBJ2-1	CSVVLVGGSSYNEQFF
TRBV4-2	16	TRBJ1-6	CASSQETVSYNSPLHF
TRBV7-3	14	TRBJ2-1	CASSLGGSPDEQFF
TRBV28	14	TRBJ1-5	CASSPLGGGQPQHF
TRBV20-1	14	TRBJ1-2	CSADEQGIGYGYTF
TRBV11-2	17	TRBJ2-3	CASSLSASGHRTDTQYF
TRBV11-2	13	TRBJ2-7	CASSSGGPYEQYF
TRBV20-1	16	TRBJ2-3	CSASSIPAGVSDTQYF
TRBV28	14	TRBJ2-6	CASSFKSGANVLTF
TRBV29-1	13	TRBJ1-1	CSVLTALNTEAFF
TRBV29-1	15	TRBJ2-7	CSVETPGQGDYEQYF
TRBV28	16	TRBJ2-3	CASTRTSGGAADTQYF
TRBV3-1	12	TRBJ2-7	CASSQSIYEQYF
TRBV12-3/TRBV12-4	13	TRBJ2-7	CASRPGTGGEQYF
TRBV29-1	11	TRBJ2-1	CSVEGRGEQFF
TRBV28	15	TRBJ2-1	CASSTLAGSYNEQFF
TRBV7-8	15	TRBJ2-3	CASRALAASTDTQYF
TRBV29-1	16	TRBJ2-5	CSVEDMGQGAVETQYF
TRBV7-9	14	TRBJ2-5	CASSDAGGPGAQYF
TRBV7-2	16	TRBJ2-1	CASSPPILAGYNEQFF
TRBV12-5	13	TRBJ2-3	CASGILLGDTQYF
TRBV5-1	14	TRBJ1-1	CASSPDSGNTEAFF
TRBV11-2	17	TRBJ2-7	CASSLGVLGLAGSEQYF
TRBV4-1	13	TRBJ1-1	CASSQYRALEAFF
TRBV25-1	18	TRBJ2-2	CASSEFFRTGLNTGELFF
TRBV28	15	TRBJ2-3	CASSSFGDRTDTQYF
TRBV7-9	13	TRBJ2-7	CASSPRRGYEQYF
TRBV15	15	TRBJ1-1	CATSREQGMNTEAFF
TRBV20-1	17	TRBJ2-5	CSARDPFLAGGGETQYF
TRBV12-3/TRBV12-4	15	TRBJ2-7	CASSLGQEMSYEQYF
TRBV27	15	TRBJ1-2	CASTPRLQGNYGYTF
TRBV28	15	TRBJ2-7	CASSFGDLSSYEQYF
TRBV6-5	13	TRBJ2-3	CASGDRQTDTQYF
TRBV7-9	18	TRBJ1-6	CASSLGSSGSSYNSPLHF
TRBV5-1	14	TRBJ1-1	CASSGWGADTEAFF
TRBV7-9	14	TRBJ2-7	CASSSSDRDHEQYF
TRBV10-2	12	TRBJ2-5	CASSERTETQYF
TRBV7-6	16	TRBJ2-1	CASSSLRTGGVNEQFF
TRBV29-1	11	TRBJ1-1	CSEGGGTEAFF